This is a list of T cell receptor beta chains from one sample in a study of CD8+CD57+ T cells in acquired aplastic anemia. TCRdb reprocessed the reads via MiXCR and lists one record per CDR3 protein. The sample carries fewer than 70,000 distinct CDR3 sequences, roughly 50% recorded once. Sample: sorted CD4+, CD8+, or CD8+CD57+ T cells (not recorded which) from PBMCs. The receptor source for this set is a human donor in good health, serving as a control. Both conserved end residues are part of each CDR3. The order of the fields is D gene, V gene, J gene, clone size, CDR3 protein, CDR3 DNA. The D gene is left open where the match is weak. The size of a clone is reported for some rows only, either as once, few or many, or as a class for expanded clones.

D: -; V: TRBV4-2; J: TRBJ1-5; size: -; CDR3: CASSQGGADNQPQHF; DNA: TGTGCCAGCAGCCAAGGAGGGGCGGACAATCAGCCCCAGCATTTT
D: TRBD1; V: TRBV10-1; J: TRBJ2-7; size: -; CDR3: CARTGQGAYEQYF; DNA: TGCGCCAGGACCGGACAGGGGGCTTACGAGCAGTACTTC
D: -; V: TRBV6-1; J: TRBJ2-3; size: many; CDR3: CANERAESADTQYF; DNA: TGTGCCAACGAAAGGGCTGAATCGGCGGATACGCAGTATTTT
D: -; V: TRBV20-1; J: TRBJ2-3; size: -; CDR3: CSALATVLTDTQYF; DNA: TGCAGTGCCCTCGCCACAGTCCTCACAGATACGCAGTATTTT
D: -; V: TRBV20-1; J: TRBJ2-7; size: many; CDR3: CSARGRQGYEQYF; DNA: TGCAGTGCTAGAGGTCGCCAGGGCTACGAGCAGTACTTC
D: TRBD1; V: TRBV7-9; J: TRBJ1-3; size: -; CDR3: CASSNDRAGNTIYF; DNA: TGTGCCAGCAGTAACGACAGGGCCGGAAACACCATATATTTT
D: TRBD1; V: TRBV19; J: TRBJ2-7; size: -; CDR3: CASSIGTGKYEQYF; DNA: TGTGCCAGTAGTATTGGGACAGGGAAATACGAGCAGTACTTC
D: -; V: TRBV10-3; J: TRBJ1-2; size: -; CDR3: CAISEPEGISYGYTF; DNA: TGTGCCATCAGTGAGCCGGAGGGAATTAGCTATGGCTACACCTTC
D: -; V: TRBV2; J: TRBJ2-7; size: medium-sized; CDR3: CASSVGVGYEQYF; DNA: TGTGCCAGCAGTGTGGGGGTGGGGTACGAGCAGTACTTC
D: -; V: TRBV24-1; J: TRBJ2-7; size: -; CDR3: CARERGSRAYEQYF; DNA: TGTGCAAGAGAAAGGGGTTCTAGGGCCTACGAGCAGTACTTC
D: TRBD1; V: TRBV2; J: TRBJ2-5; size: -; CDR3: CASSTTDREETQYF; DNA: TGTGCCAGCAGCACCACGGACAGGGAAGAGACCCAGTACTTC
D: -; V: TRBV6-5; J: TRBJ1-1; size: many; CDR3: CASSYSSGMNTEAFF; DNA: TGTGCCAGCAGTTACTCGAGTGGGATGAACACTGAAGCTTTCTTT
D: -; V: TRBV29-1; J: TRBJ2-7; size: -; CDR3: CSVESRPQEQYF; DNA: TGCAGCGTTGAATCGCGACCTCAGGAGCAGTACTTC
D: -; V: TRBV15; J: TRBJ1-1; size: -; CDR3: CATSRDRRWNTEAFF; DNA: TGTGCCACCAGCAGAGATCGGAGGTGGAACACTGAAGCTTTCTTT
D: -; V: TRBV10-3; J: TRBJ2-3; size: -; CDR3: CAISESETSLTDTQYF; DNA: TGTGCCATCAGTGAGTCGGAAACTAGCCTCACAGATACGCAGTATTTT
D: -; V: TRBV7-8; J: TRBJ1-6; size: once; CDR3: CASSFEPGDSPPHF; DNA: TGTGCCAGCAGCTTCGAGCCAGGGGATTCACCCCCCCACTTT
D: TRBD1; V: TRBV2; J: TRBJ2-1; size: -; CDR3: CASSVVDREGDEQFF; DNA: TGTGCCAGCAGTGTTGTCGACAGGGAAGGGGATGAGCAGTTCTTC
D: -; V: TRBV10-2; J: TRBJ2-7; size: -; CDR3: CASSEPMLEQYF; DNA: TGCGCCAGCAGTGAGCCGATGCTCGAGCAGTACTTC
D: -; V: TRBV4-3; J: TRBJ1-2; size: -; CDR3: CASSQGHGDYGYTF; DNA: TGCGCCAGCAGCCAAGGCCACGGAGACTATGGCTACACCTTC
D: -; V: TRBV20-1; J: TRBJ2-7; size: -; CDR3: CSARRAQGYEQYF; DNA: TGCAGTGCTAGGAGGGCCCAGGGATACGAGCAGTACTTC
D: -; V: TRBV7-2; J: TRBJ1-6; size: -; CDR3: CASSLQGSNSPLHF; DNA: TGTGCCAGCAGCTTACAGGGAAGCAATTCACCCCTCCACTTT
D: -; V: TRBV6-4; J: TRBJ2-3; size: many; CDR3: CASSDSAGTDTQYF; DNA: TGTGCCAGCAGTGACTCGGCGGGCACAGATACGCAGTATTTT
D: -; V: TRBV6-1; J: TRBJ1-3; size: many; CDR3: CASSVSIGAGNTIYF; DNA: TGTGCCAGCAGTGTCTCCATCGGGGCTGGAAACACCATATATTTT
D: -; V: TRBV5-1; J: TRBJ1-4; size: -; CDR3: CASRMGGSLNEKLFF; DNA: TGCGCCAGCAGAATGGGAGGCAGCCTCAATGAAAAACTGTTTTTT
D: TRBD1; V: TRBV24-1; J: TRBJ1-2; size: -; CDR3: CATSDPGQGYGYTF; DNA: TGTGCCACCAGTGACCCCGGACAGGGCTATGGCTACACCTTC
D: -; V: TRBV7-6; J: TRBJ1-5; size: once; CDR3: CASSNISGPQHF; DNA: TGTGCCAGCAGCAACATTAGCGGGCCCCAGCATTTT
D: -; V: TRBV20-1; J: TRBJ1-3; size: many; CDR3: CSARQGNTIYF; DNA: TGCAGTGCTCGACAAGGAAACACCATATATTTT
D: TRBD1; V: TRBV19; J: TRBJ1-1; size: -; CDR3: CASAGGTGDTEAFF; DNA: TGTGCCAGTGCAGGCGGGACAGGGGACACTGAAGCTTTCTTT
D: -; V: TRBV19; J: TRBJ2-7; size: -; CDR3: CASSPPFAGRHEQYF; DNA: TGTGCCAGTAGTCCCCCGTTTGCGGGAAGGCACGAGCAGTACTTC
D: -; V: TRBV2; J: TRBJ1-2; size: -; CDR3: CASSQKGKNYGYTF; DNA: TGCGCCAGCAGCCAAAAAGGAAAGAACTATGGCTACACCTTC
D: -; V: TRBV9; J: TRBJ2-1; size: many; CDR3: CASSGLEAGSSYNEQFF; DNA: TGTGCCAGCAGCGGGTTAGAGGCGGGGAGCTCCTACAATGAGCAGTTCTTC
D: -; V: TRBV27; J: TRBJ1-1; size: few; CDR3: CASSLLGGTEAFF; DNA: TGTGCCAGCAGTTTATTGGGGGGCACTGAAGCTTTCTTT
D: TRBD2; V: TRBV29-1; J: TRBJ2-1; size: many; CDR3: CSVPEISGGGGREQFF; DNA: TGCAGCGTGCCAGAAATTAGCGGGGGGGGGGGTAGGGAGCAGTTCTTC
D: -; V: TRBV29-1; J: TRBJ1-2; size: -; CDR3: CSVVTANYGYTF; DNA: TGCAGCGTTGTGACGGCTAACTATGGCTACACCTTC
D: TRBD1; V: TRBV24-1; J: TRBJ2-7; size: -; CDR3: CASSRGTATYEQYF; DNA: TGTGCCAGCAGTCGTGGGACAGCTACCTACGAGCAGTACTTC
D: -; V: TRBV15; J: TRBJ1-1; size: many; CDR3: CATSKFEENTEAFF; DNA: TGTGCCACCAGCAAGTTCGAGGAAAACACTGAAGCTTTCTTT
D: TRBD1; V: TRBV10-3; J: TRBJ2-7; size: -; CDR3: CAITRDSSYEQYF; DNA: TGTGCCATCACCAGGGACAGCTCCTACGAGCAGTACTTC
D: TRBD1; V: TRBV2; J: TRBJ1-6; size: -; CDR3: CASSTGETPPLHF; DNA: TGTGCCAGTTCGACAGGGGAGACGCCACCCCTCCACTTT
D: -; V: TRBV19; J: TRBJ1-5; size: -; CDR3: CASSIATVNQPQHF; DNA: TGTGCCAGTAGTATAGCGACAGTCAATCAGCCCCAGCATTTT
D: TRBD1; V: TRBV20-1; J: TRBJ1-2; size: medium-sized; CDR3: CSAKGQDHYGYTF; DNA: TGCAGTGCTAAAGGACAGGATCACTATGGCTACACCTTC
D: -; V: TRBV6-2/TRBV6-3; J: TRBJ1-1; size: -; CDR3: CASSLRDLTEAFF; DNA: TGTGCCAGCAGTTTGCGAGACCTTACTGAAGCTTTCTTT
D: -; V: TRBV10-3; J: TRBJ2-5; size: -; CDR3: CASSGRSGETQYF; DNA: TGTGCCAGCAGCGGACGGTCAGGGGAGACCCAGTACTTC
D: TRBD2; V: TRBV30; J: TRBJ2-2; size: -; CDR3: CAWSLSSGRYTGELFF; DNA: TGTGCCTGGAGCCTTTCTAGCGGGAGGTATACCGGGGAGCTGTTTTTT
D: -; V: TRBV7-9; J: TRBJ1-1; size: many; CDR3: CASSVGQGMNTEAFF; DNA: TGTGCCAGCAGCGTGGGTCAGGGGATGAACACTGAAGCTTTCTTT
D: -; V: TRBV29-1; J: TRBJ1-2; size: -; CDR3: CSVGAPSGGYTF; DNA: TGCAGCGTTGGAGCCCCCAGCGGGGGCTATACCTTC
D: TRBD2; V: TRBV25-1; J: TRBJ2-5; size: few; CDR3: CASSESSTLAGQETQYF; DNA: TGTGCCAGCAGTGAATCCTCCACCCTAGCGGGGCAAGAGACCCAGTACTTC
D: -; V: TRBV20-1; J: TRBJ1-1; size: -; CDR3: CSARTTVGTEAFF; DNA: TGCAGTGCTAGGACTACAGTGGGGACTGAAGCTTTCTTT
D: -; V: TRBV29-1; J: TRBJ2-7; size: medium-sized; CDR3: CSVATHGAYEQYF; DNA: TGCAGCGTTGCCACCCACGGGGCCTACGAGCAGTACTTC
D: TRBD1; V: TRBV5-1; J: TRBJ2-7; size: many; CDR3: CASSLGQGVRYEQYF; DNA: TGCGCCAGCAGCTTGGGACAGGGTGTTCGCTACGAGCAGTACTTC
D: -; V: TRBV10-2; J: TRBJ1-4; size: -; CDR3: CASSEWTEGLFF; DNA: TGCGCCAGCAGTGAGTGGACAGAAGGACTGTTTTTT
D: -; V: TRBV19; J: TRBJ1-6; size: -; CDR3: CASTISAGNIDSPLHF; DNA: TGTGCCAGTACCATTAGTGCGGGGAACATAGATTCACCCCTCCACTTT
D: -; V: TRBV12-3/TRBV12-4; J: TRBJ1-1; size: many; CDR3: CASSPPDSTEAFF; DNA: TGTGCCAGCAGCCCCCCCGACAGCACTGAAGCTTTCTTT
D: TRBD1; V: TRBV2; J: TRBJ1-1; size: -; CDR3: CASRWTGRNTEASF; DNA: TGTGCCAGCAGGTGGACAGGGCGGAACACTGAAGCTTCCTTT
D: -; V: TRBV24-1; J: TRBJ1-6; size: -; CDR3: CALQNGSPLHF; DNA: TGTGCCCTACAGAACGGTTCACCCCTCCACTTT
D: -; V: TRBV4-1; J: TRBJ1-3; size: many; CDR3: CASSQVAGSLFSGNTIYF; DNA: TGCGCCAGCAGCCAAGTTGCGGGATCCCTTTTTTCTGGAAACACCATATATTTT
D: -; V: TRBV19; J: TRBJ1-6; size: medium-sized; CDR3: CASSGGFNSPLHF; DNA: TGTGCCAGTAGTGGGGGTTTTAATTCACCCCTCCACTTT